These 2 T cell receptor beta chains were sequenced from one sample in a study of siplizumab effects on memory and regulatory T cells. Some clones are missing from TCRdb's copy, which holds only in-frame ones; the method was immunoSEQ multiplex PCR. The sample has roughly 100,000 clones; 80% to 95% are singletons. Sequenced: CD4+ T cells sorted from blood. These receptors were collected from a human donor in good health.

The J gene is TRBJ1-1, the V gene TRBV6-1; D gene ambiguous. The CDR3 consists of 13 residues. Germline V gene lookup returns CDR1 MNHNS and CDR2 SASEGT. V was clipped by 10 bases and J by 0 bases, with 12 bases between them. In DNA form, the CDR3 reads TGTGCCACCTCCTCACTAATGAACACTGAAGCTTTCTTT. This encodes CATSSLMNTEAFF.

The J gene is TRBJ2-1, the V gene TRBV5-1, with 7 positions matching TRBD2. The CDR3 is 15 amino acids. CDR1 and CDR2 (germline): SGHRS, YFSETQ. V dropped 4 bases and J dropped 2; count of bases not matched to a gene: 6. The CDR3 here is CASSASGTPYNEQFF. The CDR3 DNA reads TGCGCCAGCAGCGCTAGCGGCACACCCTACAATGAGCAGTTCTTC. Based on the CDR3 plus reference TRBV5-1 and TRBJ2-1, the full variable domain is KAGVTQTPRYLIKTRGQQVTLSCSPISGHRSVSWYQQTPGQGLQFLFEYFSETQRNKGNFPGRFSGRQFSNSRSEMNVSTLELGDSALYLCASSASGTPYNEQFFGPGTRLTVL.